Reported below is one T cell receptor (beta chain). Its antigen is undetermined. TCRdb's copy holds only in-frame clones and misses some; the assay was immunoSEQ multiplex PCR. The sample lists about 140,000 clones, around 90% seen once, with about 3% in the top ten. The germline V and J ends were trimmed by 6 bases and 3 bases, with 9 bases remaining between them. The CDR3 is 12 amino acids. Germline CDR1 reads MDHEN; CDR2 reads SYDVKM. The record originates from a study of T cell responses to AZD1222 COVID-19 vaccine. For the study at large: It was second doses at about 4 or about 12 weeks that were pooled. Points from the study as a whole: Across the whole spike, CD4 TCRs peaked at regions 160-218 and 743-854. White British people made up most donors, females outnumbered males, and clonal diversity was possibly underestimated.

The source was peripheral blood, collected on day 0 of AZD1222 vaccination. The clonotype comes from an adult in good health. The chain uses TRBV28 and TRBJ2-7; D remains ambiguous. CDR3 loop: CASSRVIYEQYF. Written as DNA, the CDR3 is TGTGCCAGCAGCCGAGTGATCTACGAGCAGTACTTC. Supplemented by reference TRBV28 and TRBJ2-7, the full variable domain reads DVKVTQSSRYLVKRTGEKVFLECVQDMDHENMFWYRQDPGLGLRLIYFSYDVKMKEKGDIPEGYSVSREKKERFSLILESASTNQTSMYLCASSRVIYEQYFGPGTRLTVT.